The 31 T cell receptor beta chains in this list originate from one sample, sequenced in a study of Ad26.COV2.S vaccination and SARS-CoV-2 variants. Treatment reported: around 19 received Ad26.COV2.S at low or high dose, single or two shots; roughly five received placebo; per-sample allocation not given. Sampling occurred on day 63 after the first vaccine or placebo injection. Data came from immunoSEQ multiplex PCR; TCRdb stores just in-frame clones and leaves some out. The sample has 380,000 or so clones; about 87% are singletons. This material consisted of peripheral blood, taken in a trial of Ad26.COV2.S vaccine versus placebo. All receptors derive from a person aged 18-60 years who received the Ad26.COV2.S COVID-19 vaccine or a placebo.

V usage is TRBV21-1 and J usage is TRBJ2-1; whether TRBD2, the table's D call, matches the DNA was not checked. TRBV21-1 is a documented pseudogene. The CDR3 has 14 residues. The CDR3 region has the DNA TGTGCCAGCAGGAGGTATTCCGACTACAATGAGCAGTTCTTC. Translation gives CASRRYSDYNEQFF.

This clone occurred a few times. The chain carries TRBV4-1 and TRBJ1-5, with D hard to call. The V gene's germline CDR1 is MGHRA and CDR2 YSYEKL. V lost 0 bases to trimming and J lost 11 bases, with 11 bases between them. This CDR3 contains 13 residues. CDR3 sequence: CASSQDFLVAQHF. Written as DNA, the CDR3 is TGCGCCAGCAGCCAAGATTTTCTCGTTGCCCAGCATTTT.

The chain employs TRBV2 and TRBJ1-1; 8 bases line up with TRBD1. This CDR3 comprises 14 residues. With 6 bases clipped from V and 2 bases from J, the junction kept 5 bases outside the gene matches. Germline lookup yields CDR1 SNHLY and CDR2 FYNNEI. The DNA of the CDR3 is TGTGCCAGCAGGACAGGACAGGGAAACACTGAAGCTTTCTTT. This codes for CASRTGQGNTEAFF.

V usage is TRBV30 and J usage is TRBJ1-5, with TRBD1 as a possible D gene (5 bases). This CDR3 has 14 amino acids. Germline V lookup: CDR1 GTSNPN, CDR2 SVGIG (reference sequence). Trimming removed 1 base from V and 9 bases from J, with 16 bases in between. The CDR3 nucleotides are TGTGCCTGGAGTGAGGGCAGGGTAGAGGCGCCCCAGCATTTT. It encodes CAWSEGRVEAPQHF. The full variable domain, rest sourced from reference TRBV30 and TRBJ1-5, is SQTIHQWPATLVQPVGSPLSLECTVEGTSNPNLYWYRQAAGRGLQLLFYSVGIGQISSEVPQNLSASRPQDRQFILSSKKLLLSDSGFYLCAWSEGRVEAPQHFGDGTRLSIL.

The CDR3 region has the DNA TGTGCCAGCAGCTTGGAAGTGGACAGGGGGTCTGGAAACACCATATATTTT. Encoded protein: CASSLEVDRGSGNTIYF. V usage is TRBV5-6 and J usage is TRBJ1-3, with 10 bases matching TRBD1. The CDR3 length is 17 residues. Germline V gene sequence: CDR1 SGHDT, CDR2 YYEEEE. Trimming took 0 bases from V and 1 from J; bases not matched to a gene: 4.

The genes are TRBV30 and TRBJ2-1; 14 bases line up with TRBD2. Losses at the gene ends were 6 bases for V and 7 bases for J; bases not matched to a gene: 2. The CDR3 contains 13 residues. CDR1 is GTSNPN, CDR2 SVGIG, per germline (reference sequence). CDR3 protein: CACRTSGGNEQFF. The CDR3 bases are TGTGCCTGCCGGACTAGCGGGGGGAATGAGCAGTTCTTC.

The chain uses TRBV4-3 and TRBJ1-4, with D hard to call. The V gene's germline CDR1 is LGHNA and CDR2 YSLEER. The CDR3 contains 16 residues. Trimming stripped 1 base from V and 1 base from J, with 10 bases between. The CDR3 loop is CASSQALDRTNEKLFF. CDR3 bases: TGCGCCAGCAGCCAAGCCTTAGACCGAACTAATGAAAAACTGTTTTTT.

The rearrangement joins TRBV6-4 to TRBJ2-2; weak D call: TRBD2 (5 bases). Germline V gene sequence: CDR1 MRHNA, CDR2 SNTAGT. The CDR3 loop spans 18 amino acids. The V and J ends lost 0 bases and 1 base respectively, with 15 bases between them. The chain's CDR3 is CASSDSSLRGGNTGELFF. CDR3 DNA: TGTGCCAGCAGTGACTCGTCGCTACGTGGAGGGAACACCGGGGAGCTGTTTTTT.

The chain couples TRBV7-9 to TRBJ1-2; D is unclear. Trimming shortened V by 1 base and J by 2 bases, and 14 bases separated the two germline ends. Germline-derived CDR1 and CDR2 are SEHNR and FQNEAQ (reference sequence). The CDR3 totals 16 residues. DNA for the CDR3: TGTGCCAGCAGCTTAGGTAGTTATGGTAACAACTATGGCTACACCTTC. Translating gives CASSLGSYGNNYGYTF.

This sequence joins TRBV6-5 and TRBJ1-5, with D possibly matching TRBD1 (5 bases). The CDR3 consists of 15 residues. V lost 2 bases and J 7 bases, leaving 15 bases between the germline ends. The V gene's germline CDR1 is MNHEY and CDR2 SVGAGI. The CDR3 protein is CASSYNPRGSQPQHF. The CDR3 DNA reads as TGTGCCAGCAGTTACAACCCCCGGGGGAGCCAGCCCCAGCATTTT.

The chain couples TRBV29-1 to TRBJ2-3, with D uncertain. Germline V gene sequence: CDR1 SQVTM, CDR2 ANQGSEA. This CDR3 spans 11 amino acids. Trimming stripped 8 bases from V and 6 bases from J, with 12 bases between. The CDR3 nucleotides read TGCAGCCTCGCCGAGGACGATACGCAGTATTTT. It is translated as CSLAEDDTQYF.

This chain joins TRBV4-3 and TRBJ2-1; a weak D match, TRBD2 (6 bases). Germline CDR1 and CDR2: LGHNA and YSLEER. V gave up 1 base and J gave up 9 bases, with 28 bases separating them. This CDR3 comprises 19 residues. The CDR3 DNA is TGCGCCAGCAGCCAAGGAATAAGATGGGACCTCGGAGGGGTGGGTGAGCAGTTCTTC. Protein sequence: CASSQGIRWDLGGVGEQFF.

This clone was seen more than once but under ten times. V and J are TRBV20-1 and TRBJ1-1; possible D gene TRBD1, 5 bases. The V and J ends lost 5 bases and 5 bases respectively, with 9 bases between them. The CDR3 contains 11 residues. Germline CDR1 and CDR2: DFQATT and SNEGSKA (reference sequence). Written as DNA, the CDR3 is TGCAGTGCTCAGGGCCTAACTGAAGCTTTCTTT. It is translated as CSAQGLTEAFF.

The rearrangement links TRBV3-1 (or the pseudogene TRBV3-2) to TRBJ2-1; unclear D gene. The CDR3 is 12 residues long. The germline V and J ends were trimmed by 5 bases and 9 bases, with 11 bases remaining between them. The V gene's germline CDR1 is LGHDT and CDR2 YNNKEL (reference sequence). The CDR3 loop reads CASSLHRSEQFF. The CDR3 DNA sequence: TGTGCCAGCAGCTTACACCGGAGTGAGCAGTTCTTC.

V is TRBV4-3 and J is TRBJ2-3; D possibly uses TRBD1 or TRBD2 (6 bases each). Germline CDR1 LGHNA, CDR2 YSLEER. The CDR3 has 16 amino acids. The V and J ends lost 6 bases and 6 bases respectively, with 22 bases between them. The CDR3 sequence: CASSPQWGARGDTQYF. Written as DNA, the CDR3 is TGCGCCAGCAGTCCCCAGTGGGGGGCCCGCGGGGATACGCAGTATTTT.

The chain carries TRBV18 and TRBJ1-1, with TRBD1 identical over 7 bases. The CDR3 loop spans 14 amino acids. CDR1 is KGHSH and CDR2 is LQKENI in the germline V gene. V was clipped by 3 bases and J by 4 bases; unmatched bases: 5. The CDR3 DNA sequence: TGTGCCAGCTCACCGCGACAGGGTACCACTGAAGCTTTCTTT. It is translated as CASSPRQGTTEAFF.

V gene TRBV6-5 combines with J gene TRBJ2-2; no clear D gene. The V gene lost 6 bases and the J gene lost 2 bases, with 7 bases spanning the gap. The V gene's germline CDR1 is MNHEY and CDR2 SVGAGI. The CDR3 covers 13 residues. As DNA, the CDR3 is TGTGCCAGCAGCGCACTTAACACCGGGGAGCTGTTTTTT. This codes for CASSALNTGELFF.

This clone was recorded once. Written as DNA, the CDR3 is TGTGCCAGCAGCACCGGGACTACCATCACAGATACGCAGTATTTT. Protein: CASSTGTTITDTQYF. The gene calls are TRBV11-3 and TRBJ2-3; 7 bases are shared with TRBD2. Germline assignment: CDR1 SGHNT and CDR2 YENEEA. The CDR3 loop spans 15 amino acids. The junction had 7 bases not matched to a gene; V was cut back by 5 bases and J by 2 bases.

This rearrangement joins TRBV9 to TRBJ1-2, with 8 bases matching TRBD1. J was trimmed by 3 bases and V by 0 bases; bases with no gene match: 7. This CDR3 region has 16 residues. CDR1 SGDLS and CDR2 YYNGEE come from the germline V gene. CDR3 nucleotide sequence: TGTGCCAGCAGCGTAGCGGACAGGGCCTTTCACTATGGCTACACCTTC. This translates into CASSVADRAFHYGYTF.

CDR3 DNA: TGTGCCAGTAGTATTCTTCTCAGCGGGGGTACTGATGAGCAGTTCTTC. Residues: CASSILLSGGTDEQFF. V gene TRBV19 combines with J gene TRBJ2-1; 8 bases agree with TRBD2. The CDR3 consists of 16 residues. The V gene's germline CDR1 is LNHDA and CDR2 SQIVND (reference sequence). The trim removed 3 bases at V and 8 bases at J, leaving 12 bases unmatched. The full variable domain, with the rest looked up from reference TRBV19 and TRBJ2-1, is DGGITQSPKYLFRKEGQNVTLSCEQNLNHDAMYWYRQDPGQGLRLIYYSQIVNDFQKGDIAEGYSVSREKKESFPLTVTSAQKNPTAFYLCASSILLSGGTDEQFFGPGTRLTVL.

The CDR3 loop is CASSSRQATNEKLFF. The CDR3, as DNA: TGCGCCAGCAGCTCGCGACAGGCAACTAATGAAAAACTGTTTTTT. This chain uses TRBV5-1 with TRBJ1-4; a weak D match, TRBD1 (6 bases). Trimming shortened V by 3 bases and J by 0 bases, and 9 bases separated the two germline ends. The length of the CDR3 is 15 residues. The V gene's germline CDR1 is SGHRS and CDR2 YFSETQ.

A word on this clone: This sample also contains other DNA sequences that code for the same CDR3. The gene calls are TRBV7-9 and TRBJ1-6; D is ambiguous. CDR1 and CDR2 from the germline V gene are SEHNR and FQNEAQ (reference sequence). The CDR3 sequence is 14 residues long. V lost 6 bases, J lost 7 bases, and 13 bases lay in between. The CDR3 DNA sequence: TGTGCCAGCAGTTTTTTCCAGCCAAATTCACCCCTCCACTTT. Translated, it gives CASSFFQPNSPLHF.

This clone appeared once. The chain joins TRBV4-3 to TRBJ2-2, with 10 bases identical to TRBD2. The germline CDR1 and CDR2 sequences are LGHNA and YSLEER. V was pared by 0 bases and J by 6 bases, with 13 bases of the junction left unmatched. The CDR3 covers 19 residues. The CDR3 region has the DNA TGCGCCAGCAGCCAAGATTTCGCTAGCGGGAGTACCCGGGCCGGGGAGCTGTTTTTT. It is translated as CASSQDFASGSTRAGELFF.

The rearrangement uses TRBV19 and TRBJ2-3; TRBD1 aligns across 9 bases. The CDR3 extends over 15 amino acids. The J segment lost 3 bases and the V segment lost 9 bases, leaving 10 bases of the junction unmatched. The germline V gene has CDR1 LNHDA and CDR2 SQIVND (reference sequence). The CDR3 sequence is CASKLGTGSTDTQYF. As DNA, the CDR3 is TGTGCCAGCAAACTGGGGACAGGGTCTACAGATACGCAGTATTTT.

Only one count was recorded for this clone. The genes are TRBV29-1 and TRBJ1-1, with unresolved D. V was cut by 6 bases and J by 10 bases, with 27 bases left in between. CDR3 length equals 15 residues. Germline V gives CDR1 SQVTM, CDR2 ANQGSEA. In DNA form, the CDR3 reads TGCAGCGTATCGTTCCAGTCTTTCCCGGGAAGCGGAGCTTTCTTT. Its translation: CSVSFQSFPGSGAFF.

This clone is a singleton in its sample. V is TRBV6-2 or TRBV6-3 and J is TRBJ1-5, with TRBD1 as a possible D gene (6 bases). V dropped 5 bases and J dropped 4 bases, with 12 bases sitting between them. CDR1 and CDR2 (germline): MNHEY, SVGEGT. The CDR3 is 14 amino acids. CDR3 DNA sequence: TGTGCCAGCAGTCGGGACATGACGAATCAGCCCCAGCATTTT. Translated, it gives CASSRDMTNQPQHF.

The V call is TRBV14, the J call TRBJ1-1; D remains unclear. Trimming took 2 bases from V and 6 from J, leaving 19 bases between them. Germline V lookup: CDR1 SGHDN, CDR2 FVKESK. This CDR3 comprises 16 residues. CDR3 sequence reads: CASSQSGSPQVAEAFF. CDR3 DNA: TGTGCCAGCAGCCAATCAGGATCCCCGCAGGTAGCTGAAGCTTTCTTT.

This clone came up once. V and J are TRBV29-1 and TRBJ2-1; no clear D gene. V lost 4 bases and J lost 1, with 11 bases in between. The CDR3 spans 14 residues. CDR1 SQVTM and CDR2 ANQGSEA come from the germline V gene. DNA of the CDR3: TGCAGCGTTGGTCCAACGGAATCCTACAATGAGCAGTTCTTC. The encoded protein is CSVGPTESYNEQFF.

This clone was seen once. This sequence joins TRBV5-1 and TRBJ2-1; D might be TRBD2 (7 bases). Germline assignment: CDR1 SGHRS and CDR2 YFSETQ. V lost 6 bases, J lost 7 bases, and 29 bases lay in between. The CDR3 loop spans 18 amino acids. The CDR3 nucleotides are TGCGCCAGCAAAGTAACACCGGAGAGGGGGGGCTTGAGGAATGAGCAGTTCTTC. It yields the protein CASKVTPERGGLRNEQFF.

Only one count was recorded for this clone. The rearrangement uses TRBV2 and TRBJ2-5, with 11 bases matching TRBD2. The V gene's germline CDR1 is SNHLY and CDR2 FYNNEI. The V gene end was trimmed by 7 bases and the J gene end by 5 bases; junction bases not matched to a gene: 12. This CDR3 is built from 16 residues. The CDR3 nucleotides are TGTGCCAGCATCCTCCCGATAGCGGGAGGGGGTGAGACCCAGTACTTC. Translating gives CASILPIAGGGETQYF.

About this clone: Additional DNA sequences in this sample encode the identical CDR3. The chain uses TRBV18 and TRBJ1-5; D unclear. V dropped 3 bases and J dropped 1 base, with 4 bases sitting between them. The V gene's germline CDR1 is KGHSH and CDR2 LQKENI. The CDR3 has 13 amino acids. The CDR3 protein is CASSPDSNQPQHF. CDR3 coding DNA: TGTGCCAGCTCACCTGACAGCAATCAGCCCCAGCATTTT.